This T cell receptor (beta chain) was identified during a study of OX40 agonist ivuxolimab in advanced cancers. Study summary: The treatment was a fully human IgG2 OX40 agonist, ivuxolimab. Each patient was given ivuxolimab into a vein every 2 weeks, at 0.01 to 10 mg/kg.

V shed 8 bases and J shed 2 bases, with 10 bases lying between them. CDR1 is SNHLY and CDR2 is FYNNEI in the germline V gene. The CDR3 is 12 amino acids. Comment on this clone: Its target is unknown.

Findings of the study overall: CD4+ and CD8+ blood T cells expanded clonally by week 6 at 0.1 to 3.0 mg/kg.

Data came from immunoSEQ multiplex PCR; TCRdb stores just in-frame clones and leaves some out. This sample has tens of thousands of clones, with approximately 90% found just once. Sampling times: baseline, cycle 4 day 1, cycle 7 day 1. The sequenced sample was CD4+ or CD8+ T cells sorted from blood, obtained in a trial of the OX40 agonist ivuxolimab. This chain joins TRBV2 and TRBJ2-7; D possibly corresponds to TRBD2 (6 bases). The source is an adult with an advanced solid tumor such as melanoma, head and neck, liver or kidney cancer. CDR3 region: CASGEATYEQYF. The CDR3 DNA is TGTGCCAGCGGGGAGGCTACCTACGAGCAGTACTTC.